The 28 T cell receptor beta chains reported below all come from one sample, sequenced in a study of PD-L1 blockade in urothelial cancer. Data came from immunoSEQ multiplex PCR; TCRdb stores just in-frame clones and leaves some out. The table lists 65,000 to 85,000 clones, around 93% of them singletons, with more than 0.85% in the top ten. The time point is: peripheral blood 6 weeks after treatment start. The sequencing used PBMCs, collected around atezolizumab (anti-PD-L1) treatment. The source of these receptors is a woman older than 75 with urothelial cancer.

The J gene is TRBJ1-1, the V gene TRBV10-2; 7 bases match TRBD1. Germline CDR1 reads WSHSY; CDR2 reads SAAADI. There are 11 residues in the CDR3. V lost 6 bases to trimming and J lost 10 bases; unmatched junction nucleotides: 5. As DNA, the CDR3 is TGCGCCAGCAGAGAGCGACAGGGAGCTTTCTTT. Amino acid sequence: CASRERQGAFF.

This clone was counted a single time. This rearrangement joins TRBV7-2 to TRBJ2-7; 7 nucleotides align to TRBD1. The junction had 9 bases not matched to a gene; V was cut back by 5 bases and J by 2 bases. CDR3 length: 15 residues. CDR1 is SGHTA and CDR2 is FQGNSA in the germline V gene. CDR3 sequence reads: CASSTHRGPTYEQYF. The DNA of the CDR3 is TGTGCCAGCAGCACACACAGGGGACCCACCTACGAGCAGTACTTC.

J is TRBJ1-1 and V is TRBV7-3; D is ambiguous. The V and J ends lost 5 bases and 4 bases respectively, with 8 bases between them. Germline assignment: CDR1 SGHTA and CDR2 FQGTGA. CDR3 length: 12 residues. CDR3 loop: CASSPGPTEAFF. The CDR3 DNA sequence: TGTGCCAGCAGCCCTGGCCCCACTGAAGCTTTCTTT.

J is TRBJ2-5 and V is TRBV5-1; D remains unclear. This CDR3 spans 16 amino acids. Germline lookup yields CDR1 SGHRS and CDR2 YFSETQ. Trimming left V 0 bases short and J 5 bases short, with 17 bases between. For the CDR3, the DNA is TGCGCCAGCAGCTTGGCCCGTCAATCAGCGACGGAGACCCAGTACTTC. Encoded protein: CASSLARQSATETQYF. Together with reference TRBV5-1 and TRBJ2-5, the CDR3 gives the full variable domain: KAGVTQTPRYLIKTRGQQVTLSCSPISGHRSVSWYQQTPGQGLQFLFEYFSETQRNKGNFPGRFSGRQFSNSRSEMNVSTLELGDSALYLCASSLARQSATETQYFGPGTRLLVL.

The CDR3 DNA is TGTGCCAGCAGTTTACAGAGGGTTACTGAAGCTTTCTTT. It encodes CASSLQRVTEAFF. This sequence joins TRBV27 and TRBJ1-1; D remains ambiguous. This CDR3 comprises 13 residues. V was clipped by 2 bases and J by 5 bases, with 9 bases between them. Looked up from germline, CDR1 is MNHEY and CDR2 is SMNVEV (reference sequence).

V is TRBV9 and J is TRBJ2-3, with TRBD2 identical over 7 bases. V shed 1 base, J shed 6 bases, and the junction held 14 bases outside the gene matches. This CDR3 contains 17 residues. CDR1 and CDR2 from the germline V gene are SGDLS and YYNGEE. CDR3 loop: CASSVNPSGRGVDTQYF. The CDR3 bases are TGTGCCAGCAGCGTAAACCCCTCGGGGAGGGGTGTGGATACGCAGTATTTT.

This sequence joins TRBV7-6 and TRBJ2-7; D not certain. CDR3 length: 15 amino acids. The germline V and J ends were trimmed by 2 bases and 2 bases, with 13 bases remaining between them. Germline CDR1 SGHVS, CDR2 FNYEAQ. The CDR3 nucleotides are TGTGCCAGCAGCTTATTGGAGAACCCGGCCTACGAGCAGTACTTC. Protein product: CASSLLENPAYEQYF.

J is TRBJ2-3 and V is TRBV6-4; 10 positions agree with TRBD2. CDR3 size: 16 residues. CDR1 and CDR2 from the germline V gene are MRHNA and SNTAGT. Trimming removed 9 bases from V and 1 base from J; junction bases left unmatched: 10. This CDR3 is CARLNSGRYGTDTQYF. For the CDR3, the DNA is TGTGCCAGACTTAATAGCGGGAGGTACGGCACAGATACGCAGTATTTT.

J is TRBJ2-1 and V is TRBV27, with 10 positions matching TRBD1. CDR1 is MNHEY and CDR2 is SMNVEV in the germline V gene (reference sequence). This CDR3 spans 14 amino acids. Trimming at V came to 7 bases and at J to 8 bases, leaving 8 bases not matched to a gene. In nucleotides, the CDR3 is TGTGCCAGCACCCTACGGGACAGGGGTTATGAGCAGTTCTTC. Translating it yields CASTLRDRGYEQFF.

V gene TRBV6-5 combines with J gene TRBJ2-4, with TRBD2 as a possible D gene (7 bases). CDR1 is MNHEY and CDR2 is SVGAGI in the germline V gene. The V gene lost 6 bases and the J gene lost 7 bases, with 16 bases spanning the gap. This CDR3 region has 14 residues. As DNA, the CDR3 is TGTGCCAGCAGCCAACGGGGGGCGAGGAACATTCAGTACTTC. Its translation: CASSQRGARNIQYF.

The chain links TRBV5-4 to TRBJ2-1; TRBD2 agrees at 16 bases. V shed 4 bases, J shed 5 bases, and the junction held 6 bases outside the gene matches. Per the germline V gene, CDR1 is SGHNT and CDR2 is YYREEE (reference sequence). The CDR3 extends over 17 amino acids. As DNA, the CDR3 is TGTGCCAGCAGCCGAGGGACTAGCGGGAGGGCCCACAATGAGCAGTTCTTC. Protein: CASSRGTSGRAHNEQFF.

V is TRBV28 and J is TRBJ2-1; maybe TRBD1 (5 bases). Germline CDR1 reads MDHEN; CDR2 reads SYDVKM. V was cut by 5 bases and J by 4 bases, with 18 bases left in between. The CDR3 loop spans 16 amino acids. The CDR3 DNA is TGTGCCAGCAGTCTCCCACTCGGACAAATTTACAATGAGCAGTTCTTC. As protein: CASSLPLGQIYNEQFF.

This clone was seen only once. V is TRBV28 and J is TRBJ1-5; TRBD1 matches at 9 bases. This CDR3 has 17 residues. Germline V lookup: CDR1 MDHEN, CDR2 SYDVKM. Trimming took 5 bases from V and 3 from J; bases not matched to a gene: 11. The CDR3 DNA sequence: TGTGCCAGCAGTCACGGACAGGGGCGACCCTCCAATCAGCCCCAGCATTTT. It encodes CASSHGQGRPSNQPQHF.

V usage is TRBV9 and J usage is TRBJ2-7; possible D gene TRBD1, 5 bases. Trimming took off 0 bases at V and 2 bases at J, with 12 bases between the two ends. Germline CDR1 and CDR2: SGDLS and YYNGEE. This CDR3 is 15 amino acids long. In DNA form, the CDR3 reads TGTGCCAGCAGCGTAGGTGGCAGGGCGCCCTACGAGCAGTACTTC. Translating it yields CASSVGGRAPYEQYF.

This chain joins TRBV7-8 and TRBJ1-2; 9 nucleotides agree with TRBD1. The CDR3 runs to 15 residues. V lost 1 base, J lost 5 bases, and 5 bases stayed unmatched. Per germline, CDR1 SGHVS and CDR2 FQNEAQ. The CDR3 coding sequence is TGTGCCAGCAGCTTAGGGGGGGACAGGGCTTATGGCTACACCTTC. Its translation is CASSLGGDRAYGYTF.

This clone was seen just once. This chain uses TRBV29-1 with TRBJ1-2; 12 bases fit TRBD1. The germline V gene has CDR1 SQVTM and CDR2 ANQGSEA. The CDR3 extends over 14 amino acids. The trim removed 4 bases at V and 6 bases at J, leaving 6 bases unmatched. As DNA, the CDR3 is TGCAGCGTTGTGGGGACAGGGGGCCTGAATGGCTACACCTTC. Protein: CSVVGTGGLNGYTF.

The rearrangement uses TRBV6-1 and TRBJ1-1; D gene ambiguous. Germline assignment: CDR1 MNHNS and CDR2 SASEGT. Trimming left V 7 bases short and J 0 bases short, with 9 bases between. This CDR3 is 13 amino acids long. The CDR3 coding sequence is TGTGCCAGCACCCGACACATGAACACTGAAGCTTTCTTT. It encodes CASTRHMNTEAFF.

The chain employs TRBV2 and TRBJ2-3; a weak D match, TRBD2 (6 bases). This CDR3 is built from 17 residues. Germline CDR1 and CDR2: SNHLY and FYNNEI. V was clipped by 1 base and J by 5 bases, with 19 bases between them. The CDR3 loop reads CASSEEGSGTVRDTQYF. The CDR3 bases are TGTGCCAGCAGTGAAGAGGGCTCCGGGACTGTGAGAGATACGCAGTATTTT.

This clone was detected only once. The V gene is TRBV5-6, the J gene TRBJ2-1; the D gene is possibly TRBD1 (6 bases). The CDR3 is made up of 15 amino acids. V lost 5 bases to trimming and J lost 3 bases, with 15 bases between them. Germline CDR1 is SGHDT and CDR2 is YYEEEE. In DNA form, the CDR3 reads TGTGCCAGCAGGCCTCCGGGACACGACTACAATGAGCAGTTCTTC. As protein: CASRPPGHDYNEQFF.

The chain recombines TRBV7-3 with TRBJ2-1; 8 bases match TRBD2. Germline lookup yields CDR1 SGHTA and CDR2 FQGTGA. The CDR3 loop spans 16 amino acids. Trimming removed 2 bases from V and 2 bases from J; junction bases left unmatched: 5. CDR3 sequence (DNA): TGTGCCAGCAGCTTACTCGGGACTAGGACCTACAATGAGCAGTTCTTC. Residues: CASSLLGTRTYNEQFF. Variable domain in full (rest from reference TRBV7-3 and TRBJ2-1): GAGVSQTPSNKVTEKGKYVELRCDPISGHTALYWYRQSLGQGPEFLIYFQGTGAADDSGLPNDRFFAVRPEGSVSTLKIQRTERGDSAVYLCASSLLGTRTYNEQFFGPGTRLTVL.

The chain carries TRBV12-5 and TRBJ2-1; D possibly corresponds to TRBD1 (6 bases). The germline V and J ends were trimmed by 5 bases and 7 bases, with 9 bases remaining between them. Germline V lookup: CDR1 LGHNT, CDR2 FRNRAP. The CDR3 sequence is 12 residues long. CDR3 residues: CASGLRGNEQFF. The CDR3 coding sequence is TGTGCTAGTGGTCTCAGGGGAAATGAGCAGTTCTTC.

The chain is built from TRBV7-9 and TRBJ2-1; a weak D match, TRBD2 (6 bases). Germline assignment: CDR1 SEHNR and CDR2 FQNEAQ (reference sequence). Trimming took 0 bases from V and 8 from J, leaving 8 bases between them. The CDR3 consists of 13 residues. DNA of the CDR3: TGTGCCAGCAGCTTAGCGGGAGGTCATGAGCAGTTCTTC. This translates into CASSLAGGHEQFF.

The chain has TRBV10-3 and TRBJ2-2, with 8 bases matching TRBD1. Germline V lookup: CDR1 ENHRY, CDR2 SYGVKD. Losses at the gene ends were 2 bases for V and 4 bases for J; bases not matched to a gene: 9. CDR3 length: 17 amino acids. CDR3 DNA: TGTGCCATCAGTGAGAACCCAGGGGGCTACGGCACCGGGGAGCTGTTTTTT. This gives the protein CAISENPGGYGTGELFF.

V usage is TRBV7-9 and J usage is TRBJ1-1; 9 nucleotides match TRBD1. Germline loops: CDR1 SEHNR, CDR2 FQNEAQ (reference sequence). The CDR3 sequence is 14 residues long. The V segment lost 5 bases and the J segment 5 bases; nucleotides outside the gene matches: 6. The CDR3 is CASSGQGTMTEAFF. CDR3 nucleotide sequence: TGTGCCAGCAGCGGACAGGGGACCATGACTGAAGCTTTCTTT.

The rearrangement joins TRBV7-9 to TRBJ2-7; TRBD2 matches 12 bases. J gave up 6 bases and V 5 bases, and 14 bases lay outside the gene matches. Germline-derived CDR1 and CDR2 are SEHNR and FQNEAQ (reference sequence). The CDR3 loop spans 17 amino acids. CDR3 coding DNA: TGTGCCAGCAGCCCCCTAGGCGGTCGACTAGCGGGAGTCGAGCAGTACTTC. Translated, it gives CASSPLGGRLAGVEQYF.

This clone was recorded only once. The genes are TRBV18 and TRBJ1-3; no firm D call. CDR3 size: 18 residues. Per the germline V gene, CDR1 is KGHSH and CDR2 is LQKENI. V was cut by 1 base and J by 0 bases, with 16 bases left in between. The CDR3: CASSPRDADGSSGNTIYF. The CDR3 DNA follows: TGTGCCAGCTCACCACGTGATGCCGACGGGAGCTCTGGAAACACCATATATTTT.

This clone was seen only once. The chain combines TRBV27 with TRBJ2-2, with 7 bases aligning to TRBD2. The CDR3 extends over 17 amino acids. The ends lost 2 bases at V and 2 bases at J; junction bases unmatched: 8. CDR1 and CDR2 (germline): MNHEY, SMNVEV (reference sequence). The CDR3 protein is CASSLIYREANTGELFF. The CDR3, as DNA: TGTGCCAGCAGTTTAATCTATCGGGAGGCCAACACCGGGGAGCTGTTTTTT.

The rearrangement links TRBV2 to TRBJ1-2, with TRBD1 matching over 8 bases. The junction had 11 bases not matched to a gene; V was cut back by 6 bases and J by 5 bases. The CDR3 extends over 15 amino acids. Germline V lookup: CDR1 SNHLY, CDR2 FYNNEI. CDR3 in amino acids: CASRDDRGGSYGYTF. For the CDR3, the DNA is TGTGCCAGCAGGGATGACAGGGGAGGCTCTTATGGCTACACCTTC.